This passage covers 7 T cell receptor beta chains from one sample sequenced in a study of blood T cell repertoires in COVID-19. TCRdb's copy holds only in-frame clones and misses some; the assay was immunoSEQ multiplex PCR. The repertoire holds some 100,000 clones, with around nine tenths as singletons. Material: peripheral blood. The receptors come from a woman between 65 and 79 years old with acute or convalescent COVID-19.

Only one count was recorded for this clone. Other DNA sequences from this sample encode an identical CDR3 as well. This rearrangement joins TRBV28 to TRBJ2-5, with TRBD2 matching over 8 bases. Unmatched junction bases numbered 4, after V lost 5 bases and J lost 2 bases. CDR3 length equals 14 residues. From germline, CDR1 is MDHEN and CDR2 SYDVKM. The CDR3 reads CASSPLAEQETQYF. The CDR3 DNA reads as TGTGCCAGCAGTCCACTAGCGGAACAAGAGACCCAGTACTTC. Looking up the rest from reference TRBV28 and TRBJ2-5 gives the full variable domain: DVKVTQSSRYLVKRTGEKVFLECVQDMDHENMFWYRQDPGLGLRLIYFSYDVKMKEKGDIPEGYSVSREKKERFSLILESASTNQTSMYLCASSPLAEQETQYFGPGTRLLVL.

The CDR3 DNA is TGTGCCAGCAGCATCCAGGGGGCAGAGGCAGGAAACACCATATATTTT. The encoded protein is CASSIQGAEAGNTIYF. This chain connects TRBV9 to TRBJ1-3; the match to TRBD1 covers 8 bases. This CDR3 is built from 16 residues. Germline values: CDR1 SGDLS, CDR2 YYNGEE. Trimming took 4 bases from V and 4 from J; bases not matched to a gene: 10.

The V call is TRBV3-1 (or the pseudogene TRBV3-2), the J call TRBJ2-7; tentatively, D is TRBD1 (5 bases). V lost 1 base, J lost 3 bases, and 7 bases lay in between. This CDR3 is built from 13 residues. Germline CDR1 is LGHDT and CDR2 is YNNKEL (reference sequence). CDR3 amino acids: CASSQVDNYEQYF. In DNA, the CDR3 is TGTGCCAGCAGCCAAGTGGACAACTACGAGCAGTACTTC.

This rearrangement joins TRBV28 to TRBJ1-1, with D perhaps TRBD1 (6 bases). Trimming took off 2 bases at V and 4 bases at J, with 11 bases between the two ends. Germline CDR1 MDHEN, CDR2 SYDVKM. The CDR3 extends over 14 amino acids. The DNA of the CDR3 is TGTGCCAGCAGTTTAGGGGGGGCGACCACTGAAGCTTTCTTT. It codes for CASSLGGATTEAFF.

The sample holds one count of this clone. The rearrangement joins TRBV5-1 to TRBJ2-3, with TRBD1 matching over 7 bases. The junction had 11 bases not matched to a gene; V was cut back by 5 bases and J by 5 bases. The germline gives CDR1 SGHRS, CDR2 YFSETQ. This CDR3 is built from 15 residues. The CDR3 DNA follows: TGCGCCAGCAGACATACCACCCGACAGGGAGATACGCAGTATTTT. Amino acid sequence: CASRHTTRQGDTQYF.

This rearrangement joins TRBV29-1 to TRBJ1-1; D is unresolved. The CDR3 spans 15 residues. Per germline, CDR1 SQVTM and CDR2 ANQGSEA. Between the trimmed V and J ends, which lost 0 bases and 0 bases, there was a span of 11 bases. DNA of the CDR3: TGCAGCGTTGAAGATGGTCGCAGGCTGAACACTGAAGCTTTCTTT. Amino acids: CSVEDGRRLNTEAFF. The full variable domain, in which reference TRBV29-1 and TRBJ1-1 provide the parts outside the CDR3, is SAVISQKPSRDICQRGTSLTIQCQVDSQVTMMFWYRQQPGQSLTLIATANQGSEATYESGFVIDKFPISRPNLTFSTLTVSNMSPEDSSIYLCSVEDGRRLNTEAFFGQGTRLTVV.

The rearrangement joins TRBV1 to TRBJ2-7; the table's D gene call, TRBD2, was not cross checked with the DNA. TRBV1 is a pseudogene segment. The CDR3 spans 16 residues. CDR3 DNA: TGCACCAGCAGCCAAGATGACGGGAGGGCCACCTACGAGCAGTACTTC. Translation gives CTSSQDDGRATYEQYF.